Listed below are T cell receptor beta chains from one sample, sequenced in a study of cytomegalovirus exposure and HLA in healthy donors. Profiled with immunoSEQ multiplex PCR; TCRdb holds only in-frame clones, not every one. The repertoire has approximately 73,000 clones, 60% to 85% of them found once; the top ten carry roughly 22%. The material sequenced was PBMCs. These receptors were collected from a woman aged 40-49 years in good health and CMV-seropositive. Each CDR3 is given with its conserved first and last residue. A D gene is named only where the DNA matches it firmly. Clone size is shown for a subset of rows, as once, few, many or a class of expanded clone.

CDR3nt | CDR3aa | d_gene | v_gene | abundance | j_gene
TGCGCCAGCAGCTTGGATTACCAAGGGCGGTTGGGGCGCTATTCACCCCTCCACTTT | CASSLDYQGRLGRYSPLHF | NA | TRBV5-1 | few | TRBJ1-6
TGTGCCAGCAGCTTAGCTGGGACTAGCGGGAGGATCTTCTACGAGCAGTACTTC | CASSLAGTSGRIFYEQYF | TRBD2 | TRBV7-8 | NA | TRBJ2-7
TGCAGCTCGGGACATAATGAGCAGTTCTTC | CSSGHNEQFF | NA | TRBV29-1 | NA | TRBJ2-1
TGTGCCAGCTCGCGGGACAGGGATAACGAGCAGTACTTC | CASSRDRDNEQYF | TRBD1 | TRBV18 | once | TRBJ2-7
TGTGCCAGCAGCGCAGGAGAAGCGGGAGCTCATCGAGAGACCCAGTACTTC | CASSAGEAGAHRETQYF | TRBD2 | TRBV9 | NA | TRBJ2-5
TGTGCCAGCAGCCCCTATATCTCATTTGGAGAGACCCAGTACTTC | CASSPYISFGETQYF | NA | TRBV9 | NA | TRBJ2-5
TGTGCCAGCTCACCGGACGGGGTGTCTGAAAAACTGTTTTTT | CASSPDGVSEKLFF | NA | TRBV18 | NA | TRBJ1-4
TGTGCCAGCAGCCAAGCTGCTAAGTTCCAAGAGACCCAGTACTTC | CASSQAAKFQETQYF | NA | TRBV16 | NA | TRBJ2-5
TGTGCCAGCAGCCCCGAGTGGAGGGTGCACTATGGCTACACCTTC | CASSPEWRVHYGYTF | NA | TRBV5-5 | NA | TRBJ1-2
TGTGCCAGCAGCCGAACCAGAGCGGGACCCTACGAGCAGTACTTC | CASSRTRAGPYEQYF | TRBD2 | TRBV28 | NA | TRBJ2-7
TGTGCCAGCAACACCGGGACTGCTAATGAAAAACTGTTTTTT | CASNTGTANEKLFF | NA | TRBV2 | NA | TRBJ1-4
TGTGCCAGTCGACAGGGAGGTAGCAATCAGCCCCAGCATTTT | CASRQGGSNQPQHF | TRBD1 | TRBV19 | NA | TRBJ1-5
TGTGCCAGCAGCGTAGTGCAGGGGCTGAACAATGAGCAGTTCTTC | CASSVVQGLNNEQFF | NA | TRBV9 | NA | TRBJ2-1
TGTGCCAGCAGTTTACGGGGGTTGAACACTGAAGCTTTCTTT | CASSLRGLNTEAFF | NA | TRBV27 | NA | TRBJ1-1
TGTGTCAGCGGGCGTAGTCCGGAGACCCAGTACTTC | CVSGRSPETQYF | NA | TRBV6-5 | NA | TRBJ2-5
TGTGCCTGGTCGTCCTTCTCTGCAACTAATGAAAAACTGTTTTTT | CAWSSFSATNEKLFF | NA | TRBV30 | NA | TRBJ1-4
TGTGCCAGTAGTACACTCGGACAGGGGACCTACGAGCAGTACTTC | CASSTLGQGTYEQYF | TRBD1 | TRBV19 | NA | TRBJ2-7
TGTGCCAGCAGCGCGGGACTAGCGGGGAGAATCACAGATACGCAGTATTTT | CASSAGLAGRITDTQYF | TRBD2 | TRBV5-6 | NA | TRBJ2-3
TGTGCCTGGAGTGTAGGTAGCGGGGGATACCAAGAGACCCAGTACTTC | CAWSVGSGGYQETQYF | TRBD2 | TRBV30 | NA | TRBJ2-5
TGTGCCAGCAGCAGGTCAGGGGGAGGTCAGCCCCAGCATTTT | CASSRSGGGQPQHF | TRBD1 | TRBV27 | NA | TRBJ1-5
TGTGCCAGCAGTCCGCAAGGGTCAGCGGGTGAAAAACTGTTTTTT | CASSPQGSAGEKLFF | NA | TRBV28 | NA | TRBJ1-4
TGCGCCAGCACCCAACACTCAGGACAGGGCTCTGAAGCTTTCTTT | CASTQHSGQGSEAFF | TRBD1 | TRBV5-1 | few | TRBJ1-1
TGTGCCATCAGGGCGACAGTTGAGAATTCACCCCTCCACTTT | CAIRATVENSPLHF | NA | TRBV10-3 | NA | TRBJ1-6
TGTGCCTGGACCGTTGGTCGGGGTCTGTCCTACGAGCAGTACTTC | CAWTVGRGLSYEQYF | NA | TRBV30 | NA | TRBJ2-7
TGTGCCAGCAGACAGGGGGCTTCCAATGAGCAGTTCTTC | CASRQGASNEQFF | TRBD1 | TRBV2 | NA | TRBJ2-1
TGTGCCAGCAGGGTACAGGGGCGAGGAAACACCATATATTTT | CASRVQGRGNTIYF | TRBD1 | TRBV6-1 | few | TRBJ1-3
TGTGCCAGCGAGCGAACGGGCTACGAGCAGTACTTC | CASERTGYEQYF | NA | TRBV25-1 | NA | TRBJ2-7
TGTGCCAGCTCACCTTCAAGGCGGGCGGTAACGTATAGCAATCAGCCCCAGCATTTT | CASSPSRRAVTYSNQPQHF | NA | TRBV18 | NA | TRBJ1-5
TGTGCCAGCGGCCTACAGGGAAACCAAGAGACCCAGTACTTC | CASGLQGNQETQYF | NA | TRBV25-1 | NA | TRBJ2-5
TGTGCCTGGAGCCAACTAGCGGGAGGTGAGACCCAGTACTTC | CAWSQLAGGETQYF | TRBD2 | TRBV30 | NA | TRBJ2-5
TGTGCCAGCAGCGTAGACCCGGGACATTCGAACACTGAAGCTTTCTTT | CASSVDPGHSNTEAFF | NA | TRBV9 | NA | TRBJ1-1
TGTGCCAGCACCCCCCCGGCGGGTCGTGGTCAGCCCCAGCATTTT | CASTPPAGRGQPQHF | NA | TRBV28 | NA | TRBJ1-5
TGTGCCAGCAGTTTATCGATTTTCGGGGGGCCGGATGAAGCTTTCTTT | CASSLSIFGGPDEAFF | NA | TRBV27 | NA | TRBJ1-1
TGTGCCAGCAGCCCTAAGGGAGCCCGGGGGGACTCCTACGAGCAGTACTTC | CASSPKGARGDSYEQYF | TRBD2 | TRBV7-9 | few | TRBJ2-7
TGCGCCAGCAGCCAAGATTGGGCGGGAGCCAAAAACATTCAGTACTTC | CASSQDWAGAKNIQYF | NA | TRBV4-1 | NA | TRBJ2-4
TGTGCCAGCAGCCTCCCCGACAGTTCCTACGAGCAGTACTTC | CASSLPDSSYEQYF | NA | TRBV5-4 | NA | TRBJ2-7
TGTGCCAGCAGTTACGACTTCTCAGATACGCAGTATTTT | CASSYDFSDTQYF | NA | TRBV6-5 | NA | TRBJ2-3
TGTGCCAGCAGCGTAGACCCTAGCGGGAGTTTTCCGATGACGCCGCAGTTCTTC | CASSVDPSGSFPMTPQFF | TRBD2 | TRBV9 | NA | TRBJ2-1
TGTGCCAGCAGTGAAAGGGCAGGGGGCACCGGGGAGCTGTTTTTT | CASSERAGGTGELFF | TRBD1 | TRBV6-1 | NA | TRBJ2-2
TGCGCCAGCAGCGAAGAGGACAAGGGGATATATTTCGGAAACATTCAGTACTTC | CASSEEDKGIYFGNIQYF | NA | TRBV4-1 | NA | TRBJ2-4
TGCGCCAGCAGCATGGAAGGCAATGCGGGTAATGAGCAGTTCTTC | CASSMEGNAGNEQFF | NA | TRBV5-1 | NA | TRBJ2-1